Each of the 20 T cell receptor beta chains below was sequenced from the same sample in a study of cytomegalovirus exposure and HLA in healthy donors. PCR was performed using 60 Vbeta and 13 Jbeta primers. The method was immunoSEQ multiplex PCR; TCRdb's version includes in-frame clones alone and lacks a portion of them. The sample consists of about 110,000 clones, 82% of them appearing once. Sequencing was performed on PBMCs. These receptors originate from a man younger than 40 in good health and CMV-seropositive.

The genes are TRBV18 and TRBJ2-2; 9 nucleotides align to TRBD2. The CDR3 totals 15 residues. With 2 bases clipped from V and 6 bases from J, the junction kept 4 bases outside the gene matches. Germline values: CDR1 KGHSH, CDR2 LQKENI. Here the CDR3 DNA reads TGTGCCAGCTCACCAATAGCGGGAGTTTCCGGGGAGCTGTTTTTT. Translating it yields CASSPIAGVSGELFF.

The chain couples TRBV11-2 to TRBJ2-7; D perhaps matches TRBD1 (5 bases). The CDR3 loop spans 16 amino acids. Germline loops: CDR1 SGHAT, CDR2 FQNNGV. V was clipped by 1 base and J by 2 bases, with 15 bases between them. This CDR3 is CASSLGYLGAAYEQYF. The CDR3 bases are TGTGCCAGCAGCTTAGGATATTTAGGGGCAGCCTACGAGCAGTACTTC. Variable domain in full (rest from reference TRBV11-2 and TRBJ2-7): EAGVAQSPRYKIIEKRQSVAFWCNPISGHATLYWYQQILGQGPKLLIQFQNNGVVDDSQLPKDRFSAERLKGVDSTLKIQPAKLEDSAVYLCASSLGYLGAAYEQYFGPGTRLTVT.

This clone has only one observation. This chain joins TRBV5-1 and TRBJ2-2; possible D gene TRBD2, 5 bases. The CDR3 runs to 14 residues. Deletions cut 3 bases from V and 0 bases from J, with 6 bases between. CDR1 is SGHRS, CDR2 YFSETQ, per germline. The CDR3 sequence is CASSSGANTGELFF. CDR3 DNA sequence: TGCGCCAGCAGCTCCGGGGCGAACACCGGGGAGCTGTTTTTT.

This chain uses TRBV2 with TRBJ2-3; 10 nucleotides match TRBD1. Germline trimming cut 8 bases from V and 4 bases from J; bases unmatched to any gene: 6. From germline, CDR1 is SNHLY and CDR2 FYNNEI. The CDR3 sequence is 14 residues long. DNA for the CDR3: TGTGCCAGCGGTCGACAGGGGGCAGCAGATACGCAGTATTTT. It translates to CASGRQGAADTQYF.

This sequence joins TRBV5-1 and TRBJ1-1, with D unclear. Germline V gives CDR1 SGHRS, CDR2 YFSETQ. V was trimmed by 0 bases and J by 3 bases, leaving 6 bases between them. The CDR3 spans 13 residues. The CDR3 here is CASSLGEDTEAFF. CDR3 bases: TGCGCCAGCAGCTTGGGAGAAGACACTGAAGCTTTCTTT.

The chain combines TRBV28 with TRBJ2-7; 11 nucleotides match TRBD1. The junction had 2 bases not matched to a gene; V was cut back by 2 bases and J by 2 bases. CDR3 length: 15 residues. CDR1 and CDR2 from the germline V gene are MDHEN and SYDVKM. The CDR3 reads CASSLPGQGAYEQYF. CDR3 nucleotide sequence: TGTGCCAGCAGTTTACCGGGACAGGGGGCCTACGAGCAGTACTTC.

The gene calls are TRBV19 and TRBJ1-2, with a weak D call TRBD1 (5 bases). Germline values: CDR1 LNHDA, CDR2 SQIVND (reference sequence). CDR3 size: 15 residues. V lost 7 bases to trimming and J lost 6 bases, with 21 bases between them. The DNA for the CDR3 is TGTGCCAGTACCCTCCCTGGGGACTCCCCCCATGGCTACACCTTC. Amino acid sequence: CASTLPGDSPHGYTF.

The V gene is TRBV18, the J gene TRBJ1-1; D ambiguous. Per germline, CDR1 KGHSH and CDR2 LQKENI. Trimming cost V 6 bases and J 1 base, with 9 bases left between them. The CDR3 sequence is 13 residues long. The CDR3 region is CASSEDTNTEAFF. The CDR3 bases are TGTGCCAGCTCCGAAGACACGAACACTGAAGCTTTCTTT. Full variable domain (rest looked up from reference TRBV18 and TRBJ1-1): NAGVMQNPRHLVRRRGQEARLRCSPMKGHSHVYWYRQLPEEGLKFMVYLQKENIIDESGMPKERFSAEFPKEGPSILRIQQVVRGDSAAYFCASSEDTNTEAFFGQGTRLTVV.

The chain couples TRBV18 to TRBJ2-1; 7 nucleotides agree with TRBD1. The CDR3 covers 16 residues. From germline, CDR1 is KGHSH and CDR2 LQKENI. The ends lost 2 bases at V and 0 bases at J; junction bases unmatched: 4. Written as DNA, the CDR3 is TGTGCCAGCTCACCATCCGGGACAGCCTCCTACAATGAGCAGTTCTTC. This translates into CASSPSGTASYNEQFF.

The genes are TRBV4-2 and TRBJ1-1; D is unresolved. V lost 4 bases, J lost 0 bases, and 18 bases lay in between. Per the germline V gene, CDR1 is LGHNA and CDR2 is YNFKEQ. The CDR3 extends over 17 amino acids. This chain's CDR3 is CASSPRWSTSMNTEAFF. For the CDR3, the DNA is TGTGCCAGCAGCCCGCGTTGGTCCACCTCCATGAACACTGAAGCTTTCTTT.

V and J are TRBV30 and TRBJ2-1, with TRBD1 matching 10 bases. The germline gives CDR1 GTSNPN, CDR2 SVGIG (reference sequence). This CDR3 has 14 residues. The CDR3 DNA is TGTGCACAAACCCGGGACAGGGGATACAATGAGCAGTTCTTC. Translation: CAQTRDRGYNEQFF.

The CDR3 protein is CASSPNDFSYEQYV. The CDR3 DNA follows: TGTGCCAGCAGTCCTAATGACTTCTCCTACGAGCAGTACGTC. The rearrangement joins TRBV27 to TRBJ2-7; D not resolved. V lost 5 bases and J lost 0, with 11 bases in between. Per germline, CDR1 MNHEY and CDR2 SMNVEV (reference sequence). The CDR3 contains 14 residues.

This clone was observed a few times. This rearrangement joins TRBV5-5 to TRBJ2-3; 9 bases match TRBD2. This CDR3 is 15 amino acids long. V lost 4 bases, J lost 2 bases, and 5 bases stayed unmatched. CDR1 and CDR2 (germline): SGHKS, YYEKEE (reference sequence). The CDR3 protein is CASSHGLAYTDTQYF. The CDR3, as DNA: TGTGCCAGCAGCCATGGACTAGCGTACACAGATACGCAGTATTTT.

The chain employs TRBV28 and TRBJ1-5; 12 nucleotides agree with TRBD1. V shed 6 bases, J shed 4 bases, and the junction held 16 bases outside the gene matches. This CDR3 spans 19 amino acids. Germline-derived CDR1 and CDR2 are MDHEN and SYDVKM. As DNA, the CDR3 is TGTGCCAGCAGCCCCACCCCCGGGACAGGGGGCGCCTCGAATCAGCCCCAGCATTTT. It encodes CASSPTPGTGGASNQPQHF.

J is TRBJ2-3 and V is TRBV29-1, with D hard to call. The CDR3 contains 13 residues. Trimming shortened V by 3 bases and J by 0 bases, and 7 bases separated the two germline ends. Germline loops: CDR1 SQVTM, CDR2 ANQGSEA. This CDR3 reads CSVDPMSTDTQYF. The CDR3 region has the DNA TGCAGCGTTGATCCTATGAGCACAGATACGCAGTATTTT.

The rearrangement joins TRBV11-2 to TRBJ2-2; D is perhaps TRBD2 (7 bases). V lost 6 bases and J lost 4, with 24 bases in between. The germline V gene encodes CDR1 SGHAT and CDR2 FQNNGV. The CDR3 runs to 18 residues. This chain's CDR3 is CASRQGRGARVITGELFF. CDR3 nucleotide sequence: TGTGCCAGCAGGCAAGGACGGGGGGCGCGAGTCATCACCGGGGAGCTGTTTTTT.

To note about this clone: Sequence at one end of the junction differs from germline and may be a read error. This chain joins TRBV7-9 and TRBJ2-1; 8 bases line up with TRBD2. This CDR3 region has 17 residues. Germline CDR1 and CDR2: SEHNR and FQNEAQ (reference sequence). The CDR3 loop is CSSSFSGREATYNEQFF. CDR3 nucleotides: TGTTCCAGCAGCTTTTCCGGGCGGGAGGCCACCTACAATGAGCAGTTCTTC.

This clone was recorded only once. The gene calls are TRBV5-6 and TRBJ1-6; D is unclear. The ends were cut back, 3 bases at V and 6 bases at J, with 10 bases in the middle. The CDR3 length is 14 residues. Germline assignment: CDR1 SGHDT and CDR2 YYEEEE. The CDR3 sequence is CASSSQSINSPLHF. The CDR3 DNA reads TGTGCCAGCAGCTCACAGAGCATTAATTCACCCCTCCACTTT.

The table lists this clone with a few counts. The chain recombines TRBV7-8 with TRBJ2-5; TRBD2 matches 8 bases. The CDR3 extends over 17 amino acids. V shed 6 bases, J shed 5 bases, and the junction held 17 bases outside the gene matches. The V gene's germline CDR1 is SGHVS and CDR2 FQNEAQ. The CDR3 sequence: CASSYEYAGGAFETQYF. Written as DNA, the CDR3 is TGTGCCAGCAGTTACGAATATGCCGGGGGGGCCTTCGAGACCCAGTACTTC.

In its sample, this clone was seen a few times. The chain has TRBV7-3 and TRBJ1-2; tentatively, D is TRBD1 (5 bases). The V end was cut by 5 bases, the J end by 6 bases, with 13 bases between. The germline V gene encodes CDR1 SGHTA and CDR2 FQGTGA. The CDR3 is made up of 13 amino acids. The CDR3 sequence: CASSLTDSDGYTF. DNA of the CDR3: TGTGCCAGCAGCCTGACCGACAGTGATGGCTACACCTTC.